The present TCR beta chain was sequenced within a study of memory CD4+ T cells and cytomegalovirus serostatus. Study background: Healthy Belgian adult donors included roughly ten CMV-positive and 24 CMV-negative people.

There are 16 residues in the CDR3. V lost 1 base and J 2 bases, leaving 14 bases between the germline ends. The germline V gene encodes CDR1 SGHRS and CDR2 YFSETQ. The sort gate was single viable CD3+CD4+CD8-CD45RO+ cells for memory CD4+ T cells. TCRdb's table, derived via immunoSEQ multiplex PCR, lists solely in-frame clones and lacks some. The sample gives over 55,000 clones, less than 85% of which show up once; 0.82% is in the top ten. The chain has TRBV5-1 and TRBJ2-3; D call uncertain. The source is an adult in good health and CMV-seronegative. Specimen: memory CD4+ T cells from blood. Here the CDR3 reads CASSLYSPTPTDTQYF. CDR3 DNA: TGCGCCAGCAGCTTGTACAGTCCCACGCCCACAGATACGCAGTATTTT. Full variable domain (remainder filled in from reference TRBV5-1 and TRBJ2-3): KAGVTQTPRYLIKTRGQQVTLSCSPISGHRSVSWYQQTPGQGLQFLFEYFSETQRNKGNFPGRFSGRQFSNSRSEMNVSTLELGDSALYLCASSLYSPTPTDTQYFGPGTRLTVL.